The rows below give T cell receptor beta chains drawn from one sample of a study of OX40 agonist ivuxolimab in advanced cancers. Sequencing was performed with immunoSEQ multiplex PCR; in TCRdb, only in-frame clones are kept and a portion is missing. Of tens of thousands of clones listed, roughly 88% were seen once; the top ten hold roughly 18%. This specimen consisted of CD4+ or CD8+ T cells sorted from blood, obtained in a trial of the OX40 agonist ivuxolimab. The receptor source for this set is an adult with an advanced solid tumor such as melanoma, head and neck, liver or kidney cancer. CDR3s include the opening cysteine and the closing phenylalanine or tryptophan. A D gene is named only where the DNA matches it firmly. Rows give clone size only sometimes, using once, few, many, or a class for an expanded clone.

v_call	j_call	d_call	clone_size	cdr3_nt	cdr3_aa
TRBV19	TRBJ2-1	NA	NA	TGTGCCAGTAGTATAGTCCAGGGAAGTCACAATGAGCAGTTCTTC	CASSIVQGSHNEQFF
TRBV6-5	TRBJ2-1	NA	NA	TGTGCCAGCAGTTACAGCGAGAGCTCCTACAATGAGCAGTTCTTC	CASSYSESSYNEQFF
TRBV7-8	TRBJ2-3	TRBD2	NA	TGTGCCAGCAGCTTGAGCGGGGGCACAGATACGCAGTATTTT	CASSLSGGTDTQYF
TRBV6-6	TRBJ2-1	NA	NA	TGTGCCAGCAGTTACGGCCGGGCGGGGTACAATGAGCAGTTCTTC	CASSYGRAGYNEQFF
TRBV19	TRBJ1-2	TRBD1	NA	TGTGCCAGTAGGGATTTGGGACAGGGGGACTATGGCTACACCTTC	CASRDLGQGDYGYTF
TRBV5-4	TRBJ2-5	TRBD2	NA	TGTGCCAGCAGCTTGGAGCCGGGGGAGGGGGAGACCCAGTACTTC	CASSLEPGEGETQYF
TRBV6-1	TRBJ1-1	NA	NA	TGTGCCAGCAGTACAATAGAAGCTTTCTTT	CASSTIEAFF
TRBV7-9	TRBJ2-5	NA	NA	TGTGCCAGCAGCTCCGGACTTTTGGGGGCCCAAGAGACCCAGTACTTC	CASSSGLLGAQETQYF
TRBV6-6	TRBJ2-4	NA	NA	TGTGCCAGCAGTCCGGACGTTTTAACGGGGAACATTCAGTACTTC	CASSPDVLTGNIQYF
TRBV10-1	TRBJ2-3	NA	NA	TGCGCCAGCAGTGAGTTACAGGGTGAGGCGTATACGCAGTATTTT	CASSELQGEAYTQYF
TRBV4-1	TRBJ1-3	TRBD1	NA	TGCGCCAGCAGCCACCCCCCACAGGGGGCAAACACCATATATTTT	CASSHPPQGANTIYF
TRBV5-4	TRBJ2-1	NA	NA	TGTGCCAGCAGCCACCCGGGGGCGATTGACAATGAGCAGTTCTTC	CASSHPGAIDNEQFF
TRBV7-7	TRBJ2-7	TRBD1	NA	TGTGCCAGCAGCCCCTGGGACAGGGGACCCTACGAGCAGTACTTC	CASSPWDRGPYEQYF
TRBV5-6	TRBJ2-2	NA	NA	TGTGCCAGCAGCTTGTATCCGGAGGGTGCCACCGGGGAGCTGTTTTTT	CASSLYPEGATGELFF
TRBV6-6	TRBJ2-4	NA	NA	TGTGCCAGCAGTTACTCGGTTGGGCCAGCCAAAAACATTCAGTACTTC	CASSYSVGPAKNIQYF
TRBV4-1	TRBJ2-5	NA	NA	TGCGCCAGCAGCCAAGGGGGGTCTCAAGAGACCCAGTACTTC	CASSQGGSQETQYF
TRBV6-5	TRBJ2-3	TRBD1	NA	TGTGCCAGCAGCCGGGGACAGTCACATTCAGATACGCAGTATTTT	CASSRGQSHSDTQYF
TRBV4-2	TRBJ2-7	TRBD1	NA	TGTGCCAGCAGCCCTCGCCCGACAGGGGACTACGAGCAGTACTTC	CASSPRPTGDYEQYF
TRBV6-5	TRBJ1-2	NA	NA	TGTGCCACCTACGGGACGGAGACCGCCTATGGCTACACCTTC	CATYGTETAYGYTF
TRBV28	TRBJ2-5	TRBD2	NA	TGTGCCAGCAGTCTCCCGGGGGGGCAAGAGACCCAGTACTTC	CASSLPGGQETQYF
TRBV4-1	TRBJ1-4	NA	NA	TGCGCCAGCAGCCCTCGAGGTAATGAAAAACTGTTTTTT	CASSPRGNEKLFF
TRBV9	TRBJ2-5	TRBD2	NA	TGTGCCAGCAGCGTATGGGCGGGGGGAGAAGAGACCCAGTACTTC	CASSVWAGGEETQYF
TRBV7-9	TRBJ1-2	TRBD1	NA	TGTGCCAGCAGCTTAGGGGGTGCGACAGGGGATGGCTACACCTTC	CASSLGGATGDGYTF
TRBV4-1	TRBJ2-1	NA	NA	TGCGCCAGCAGCCAATGGACGGGGAGCTCCTACAATGAGCAGTTCTTC	CASSQWTGSSYNEQFF
TRBV7-9	TRBJ1-2	TRBD1	NA	TGTGCCAGCAGCGCGGGACAGGGAACGAACTATGGCTACACCTTC	CASSAGQGTNYGYTF
TRBV19	TRBJ2-2	NA	NA	TGTGCCAGTAGTACCAACTGGATTCGTGGGGACACCGGGGAGCTGTTTTTT	CASSTNWIRGDTGELFF
TRBV6-5	TRBJ2-2	TRBD1	NA	TGTGCCAGCAGTTACGGGGACAGAAACACCGGGGAGCTGTTTTTT	CASSYGDRNTGELFF
TRBV10-3	TRBJ2-2	TRBD1	NA	TGTGCCATCACTGAGGGGACAGGGAGGAACGGGGAGCTGTTTTTT	CAITEGTGRNGELFF
TRBV12-2	TRBJ2-1	NA	NA	TGTGCAAGTCGCTTTAGTGGTCTAGCGGGGAACAATGAGCAGTTCTTC	CASRFSGLAGNNEQFF
TRBV27	TRBJ1-2	TRBD1	NA	TGTGCCAGCAGTTTGGCAGGGGGCACGACTGGCTACACCTTC	CASSLAGGTTGYTF
TRBV18	TRBJ2-3	NA	NA	TGTGCCAGCTCACCCCTCCCCAAACAGGCCGCCACAGATACGCAGTATTTT	CASSPLPKQAATDTQYF
TRBV28	TRBJ1-5	NA	NA	TGTGCCAGCAGTCCCTCTGGGGGTAAGAGCAATCAGCCCCAGCATTTT	CASSPSGGKSNQPQHF
TRBV2	TRBJ2-7	NA	NA	TGTGCCAGCAGTTACCTTAGAGAGCAGTACTTC	CASSYLREQYF
TRBV10-3	TRBJ2-3	NA	NA	TGTGCCATCAGTGAGGGGACAGGTCGGGGGGACACAGATACGCAGTATTTT	CAISEGTGRGDTDTQYF
TRBV5-4	TRBJ1-2	NA	NA	TGTGCCAGCAGCTTGGCGACCGACTCCTGGGGCTACACCTTC	CASSLATDSWGYTF
TRBV13	TRBJ2-7	TRBD1	NA	TGTGCCAGCAGCTCCAGACAGGGTTCCCACGAGCAGTACTTC	CASSSRQGSHEQYF
TRBV9	TRBJ1-5	TRBD1	NA	TGTGCCAGCAGCGTAGTAGTTAGGGACAGGGTTACGGGCAATCAGCCCCAGCATTTT	CASSVVVRDRVTGNQPQHF
TRBV11-2	TRBJ2-1	TRBD1	NA	TGTGCCAGCAATTGGGACAGGGAGTTTCTTGAGCAGTTCTTC	CASNWDREFLEQFF
TRBV6-1	TRBJ2-3	TRBD1	NA	TGTGCCAGCAGTGAAAGGGACAGGGGCATCACAGATACGCAGTATTTT	CASSERDRGITDTQYF
TRBV5-4	TRBJ2-1	NA	NA	TGTGCCAGCAGCAACCGGGACGCCGGAGGGGAGCAGTTCTTC	CASSNRDAGGEQFF
TRBV2	TRBJ2-7	NA	once	TGTGCCAGCAGAGGGGTCCCCTACGAGCAGTACTTC	CASRGVPYEQYF
TRBV28	TRBJ2-1	NA	NA	TGTGCCAGCCCCTCCAACTCCTACAATGAGCGGTTCTTC	CASPSNSYNERFF
TRBV18	TRBJ1-2	NA	NA	TGTGCCAGCTCACCACACGGGGTATTCTACACCTTC	CASSPHGVFYTF
TRBV9	TRBJ1-3	NA	NA	TGTGCCAGCAGCGTAGGGCAGGGGTCCTCTGGAAACACCATATATTTT	CASSVGQGSSGNTIYF
TRBV9	TRBJ2-5	TRBD2	NA	TGTGCCAGCAGCGGTGGACTAGCGGGGGCCTCACAAGAGACCCAGTACTTC	CASSGGLAGASQETQYF